The next 31 T cell receptor beta chains were all read from a single sample in a study of cytomegalovirus exposure and HLA in healthy donors. The PCR had 60 Vbeta and 13 Jbeta primers. The table came from immunoSEQ multiplex PCR; TCRdb's copy has only in-frame clones and leaves some out. The repertoire has about 150,000 clones, 84% of them found once; the top ten carry about 0.4%. The sample comprised PBMCs. These receptors came from a boy aged 2-15 years in good health and CMV-seronegative.

This chain connects TRBV28 to TRBJ1-2; D remains unclear. The V gene's germline CDR1 is MDHEN and CDR2 SYDVKM. CDR3 length: 14 residues. Trimming took 1 base from V and 10 from J, leaving 16 bases between them. As DNA, the CDR3 is TGTGCCAGCAGTTTATCCCCTGACCGGAGGGACTACACCTTC. This gives the protein CASSLSPDRRDYTF.

The genes are TRBV18 and TRBJ2-5; 15 bases map to TRBD2. The CDR3 extends over 16 amino acids. CDR1 is KGHSH, CDR2 LQKENI, per germline. J was trimmed by 4 bases and V by 5 bases; bases with no gene match: 5. The CDR3 loop is CASSAPGLAGGETQYF. The CDR3 DNA reads as TGTGCCAGCTCAGCTCCGGGACTAGCGGGAGGAGAGACCCAGTACTTC. The full variable domain, in which reference TRBV18 and TRBJ2-5 provide the parts outside the CDR3, is NAGVMQNPRHLVRRRGQEARLRCSPMKGHSHVYWYRQLPEEGLKFMVYLQKENIIDESGMPKERFSAEFPKEGPSILRIQQVVRGDSAAYFCASSAPGLAGGETQYFGPGTRLLVL.

The V call is TRBV5-1, the J call TRBJ2-3; a weak D match, TRBD1 (7 bases). Trimming removed 0 bases from V and 0 bases from J, with 11 bases in between. Germline loops: CDR1 SGHRS, CDR2 YFSETQ. The CDR3 runs 16 residues. The CDR3 region is CASSLEAGGSTDTQYF. CDR3 nucleotides: TGCGCCAGCAGCTTGGAGGCAGGGGGGAGCACAGATACGCAGTATTTT.

DNA of the CDR3: TGCGCCAGCAGCTTGGCACCCGGGACAGGTCTAGCCTATGGCTACACCTTC. Translating it yields CASSLAPGTGLAYGYTF. The V call is TRBV5-1, the J call TRBJ1-2; 8 bases match TRBD1. CDR1 and CDR2 from the germline V gene are SGHRS and YFSETQ. This CDR3 region has 17 residues. Unmatched junction bases numbered 11, after V lost 0 bases and J lost 4 bases.

The rearrangement joins TRBV27 to TRBJ2-7; tentative D call: TRBD1 (7 bases). Per germline, CDR1 MNHEY and CDR2 SMNVEV (reference sequence). The CDR3 totals 15 residues. V was cut by 5 bases and J by 3 bases, with 17 bases left in between. DNA of the CDR3: TGTGCCAGCAGTCCCCGGGGCAGGGGGGTCTACGAGCAGTACTTC. It is translated as CASSPRGRGVYEQYF.

The chain combines TRBV29-1 with TRBJ1-1; D remains ambiguous. Germline assignment: CDR1 SQVTM and CDR2 ANQGSEA. This CDR3 spans 12 amino acids. Trimming cost V 3 bases and J 0 bases, with 5 bases left between them. CDR3 in DNA: TGCAGCGTTGACCCCATGAACACTGAAGCTTTCTTT. It is translated as CSVDPMNTEAFF.

This clone was detected a few times. CDR3 nucleotide sequence: TGCGCCAGCAGCCAATTATTAAGGACAGGGAGTTGGGGTGGCTACACCTTC. Amino acids: CASSQLLRTGSWGGYTF. The chain employs TRBV4-1 and TRBJ1-2; TRBD1 matches 8 bases. The CDR3 has 17 residues. The V gene's germline CDR1 is MGHRA and CDR2 YSYEKL. After removal of 2 bases from V and 7 bases from J, the junction contained 15 bases not matched to a gene.

Points on this clone: This sample also contains other DNA sequences that code for the same CDR3. V is TRBV19 and J is TRBJ2-5; 10 nucleotides match TRBD2. J lost 3 bases, V lost 6 bases, and 4 bases had no gene match. The CDR3 has 14 amino acids. CDR1 is LNHDA and CDR2 is SQIVND in the germline V gene (reference sequence). The CDR3 here is CASSRLAGEETQYF. In DNA form, the CDR3 reads TGTGCCAGTAGCCGCCTAGCGGGGGAAGAGACCCAGTACTTC.

The chain uses TRBV13 and TRBJ2-3, with no clear D. Germline CDR1 PRHDT, CDR2 FYEKMQ (reference sequence). CDR3 length: 12 amino acids. Trimming removed 8 bases from V and 3 bases from J, with 9 bases in between. This chain's CDR3 is CASSRETDTQYF. The CDR3 bases are TGTGCCAGCTCCCGTGAGACAGATACGCAGTATTTT.

The chain has TRBV6-5 and TRBJ1-1, with TRBD1 matching 7 bases. The CDR3 totals 15 residues. Germline CDR1 MNHEY, CDR2 SVGAGI. V gave up 2 bases and J gave up 2 bases; unmatched junction bases: 5. The CDR3 loop reads CASSYDPGGNTEAFF. The CDR3 DNA sequence: TGTGCCAGCAGTTACGATCCAGGGGGTAACACTGAAGCTTTCTTT.

This clone appeared once. This chain connects TRBV10-1 to TRBJ2-4, with TRBD1 matching 10 bases. CDR3 length: 15 amino acids. V gave up 0 bases and J gave up 6 bases; unmatched junction bases: 2. Germline V gene lookup returns CDR1 WNHNN and CDR2 SYGVQD (reference sequence). CDR3 sequence reads: CASSESGTGANIQYF. The CDR3 region has the DNA TGCGCCAGCAGTGAGTCGGGGACAGGGGCAAACATTCAGTACTTC.

This clone turned up a few times. The chain has TRBV6-6 and TRBJ1-4; 9 nucleotides align to TRBD1. V gave up 6 bases and J gave up 6 bases; unmatched junction bases: 5. Germline V gene data show CDR1 as MNHNY and CDR2 as SVGAGI (reference sequence). The CDR3 runs 14 residues. The CDR3 DNA reads TGTGCCAGCAGATACACAGGGGGCGATGAAAAACTGTTTTTT. Translated, it gives CASRYTGGDEKLFF.

This chain links TRBV19 with TRBJ1-1, with 7 positions matching TRBD1. Losses at the gene ends were 8 bases for V and 10 bases for J; bases not matched to a gene: 4. The germline CDR1 and CDR2 sequences are LNHDA and SQIVND (reference sequence). The CDR3 loop spans 10 amino acids. The CDR3: CASLGQSAFF. In DNA form, the CDR3 reads TGTGCCAGTTTGGGACAGTCAGCTTTCTTT.

The rearrangement joins TRBV2 to TRBJ2-5, with D uncertain. V was cut by 5 bases and J by 5 bases, with 12 bases left in between. Per germline, CDR1 SNHLY and CDR2 FYNNEI. The CDR3 is 13 residues long. The chain's CDR3 is CASSPTLGETQYF. As DNA, the CDR3 is TGTGCCAGCAGTCCCACCCTCGGGGAGACCCAGTACTTC.

The gene calls are TRBV5-1 and TRBJ2-3; TRBD2 matches 7 bases. The CDR3 consists of 16 residues. The germline V gene encodes CDR1 SGHRS and CDR2 YFSETQ. V dropped 3 bases and J dropped 2; count of bases not matched to a gene: 9. This CDR3 is CASSSGLSGITDTQYF. The CDR3 DNA is TGCGCCAGCAGCTCGGGACTAAGCGGGATCACAGATACGCAGTATTTT.

With regard to this clone: The same CDR3 is also encoded by other DNA sequences in this sample. The chain links TRBV28 to TRBJ1-2, with D possibly TRBD1 on 6 matching bases. CDR1 is MDHEN and CDR2 is SYDVKM in the germline V gene. CDR3 size: 13 residues. Trimming removed 5 bases at V and 4 bases at J, with 11 bases between. CDR3 sequence (DNA): TGTGCCAGCAGTCTGACAGGTTTCTATGGCTACACCTTC. Residues: CASSLTGFYGYTF.

The gene calls are TRBV27 and TRBJ2-1; 9 bases agree with TRBD2. Germline V gene lookup returns CDR1 MNHEY and CDR2 SMNVEV (reference sequence). V was clipped by 6 bases and J by 4 bases; unmatched bases: 10. The CDR3 loop spans 16 amino acids. This chain's CDR3 is CASSLIAGAAYNEQFF. CDR3 sequence (DNA): TGTGCCAGCAGCTTAATAGCGGGAGCGGCTTACAATGAGCAGTTCTTC.

The V call is TRBV6-6, the J call TRBJ2-4, with 12 bases identical to TRBD2. After removal of 8 bases from V and 8 bases from J, the junction contained 10 bases not matched to a gene. The CDR3 is 15 amino acids. Germline CDR1 and CDR2: MNHNY and SVGAGI (reference sequence). As DNA, the CDR3 is TGTGCCAGCGGGACTAGCGGGTTGAGTGGGTACATTCAGTACTTC. Residues: CASGTSGLSGYIQYF.

The chain links TRBV28 to TRBJ2-7; 9 bases are a match to TRBD1. CDR1 and CDR2 (germline): MDHEN, SYDVKM. Unmatched junction bases numbered 5, after V lost 2 bases and J lost 3 bases. This CDR3 has 15 residues. CDR3 nucleotide sequence: TGTGCCAGCAGTTTACGGGACAGGGACCGCTACGAGCAGTACTTC. It is translated as CASSLRDRDRYEQYF. Using reference TRBV28 and TRBJ2-7 for the parts outside the CDR3, the full variable domain is DVKVTQSSRYLVKRTGEKVFLECVQDMDHENMFWYRQDPGLGLRLIYFSYDVKMKEKGDIPEGYSVSREKKERFSLILESASTNQTSMYLCASSLRDRDRYEQYFGPGTRLTVT.

The V and J genes are TRBV4-1 and TRBJ2-5; D is perhaps TRBD1 (6 bases). The CDR3 totals 15 residues. Trimming took off 1 base at V and 5 bases at J, with 14 bases between the two ends. Looked up from germline, CDR1 is MGHRA and CDR2 is YSYEKL. The CDR3 bases are TGCGCCAGCAGCCAAGTGGTACAGGGTGACGAGACCCAGTACTTC. It yields the protein CASSQVVQGDETQYF.

The chain carries TRBV11-2 and TRBJ2-1; 7 positions match TRBD2. CDR3 size: 12 residues. Germline assignment: CDR1 SGHAT and CDR2 FQNNGV. V lost 1 base and J lost 13; bases outside the gene matches: 4. The CDR3 sequence is CASSLVGGDQFF. The CDR3 region has the DNA TGTGCCAGCAGCTTAGTTGGGGGGGATCAGTTCTTC. The full variable domain, rest sourced from reference TRBV11-2 and TRBJ2-1, is EAGVAQSPRYKIIEKRQSVAFWCNPISGHATLYWYQQILGQGPKLLIQFQNNGVVDDSQLPKDRFSAERLKGVDSTLKIQPAKLEDSAVYLCASSLVGGDQFFGPGTRLTVL.

The chain has TRBV28 and TRBJ2-1, with 13 bases matching TRBD2. Germline V CDR1 and CDR2: MDHEN, SYDVKM. The CDR3 totals 17 residues. V lost 5 bases to trimming and J lost 5 bases; unmatched junction nucleotides: 9. This CDR3 reads CASSPPTGTSGDNEQFF. The CDR3 nucleotides read TGTGCCAGCAGTCCACCTACCGGGACTAGCGGGGACAATGAGCAGTTCTTC.

The chain combines TRBV5-1 with TRBJ2-3; 10 bases fit TRBD1. Germline V CDR1 and CDR2: SGHRS, YFSETQ. V trimming: 3 bases; J trimming: 0 bases; junction bases outside the gene matches: 4. There are 16 residues in the CDR3. The DNA for the CDR3 is TGCGCCAGCAGCTGGGACAGGGGAGGGAGCACAGATACGCAGTATTTT. Protein sequence: CASSWDRGGSTDTQYF. Full variable domain (outside the CDR3, taken from reference TRBV5-1 and TRBJ2-3): KAGVTQTPRYLIKTRGQQVTLSCSPISGHRSVSWYQQTPGQGLQFLFEYFSETQRNKGNFPGRFSGRQFSNSRSEMNVSTLELGDSALYLCASSWDRGGSTDTQYFGPGTRLTVL.

V usage is TRBV10-3 and J usage is TRBJ2-2; the match to TRBD2 covers 13 bases. Germline V gene data show CDR1 as ENHRY and CDR2 as SYGVKD. The CDR3 is 16 amino acids. V trimming: 10 bases; J trimming: 4 bases; junction bases outside the gene matches: 9. The CDR3 is CATGLAGEPSTGELFF. CDR3 sequence (DNA): TGTGCCACCGGACTAGCGGGAGAACCAAGCACCGGGGAGCTGTTTTTT.

J is TRBJ2-1 and V is TRBV5-1; D may be TRBD2 (5 bases). The germline V gene has CDR1 SGHRS and CDR2 YFSETQ. V was clipped by 0 bases and J by 0 bases, with 7 bases between them. The CDR3 is made up of 15 amino acids. CDR3 nucleotides: TGCGCCAGCAGCTTGGGGGAGAGCTCCTACAATGAGCAGTTCTTC. It specifies CASSLGESSYNEQFF.

The chain combines TRBV5-4 with TRBJ2-5, with 7 bases aligning to TRBD2. The J segment lost 0 bases and the V segment lost 4 bases, leaving 3 bases of the junction unmatched. Germline V CDR1 and CDR2: SGHNT, YYREEE (reference sequence). This CDR3 contains 14 residues. This chain's CDR3 is CASSRRGNQETQYF. CDR3 nucleotide sequence: TGTGCCAGCAGCAGGCGGGGGAACCAAGAGACCCAGTACTTC.

This sequence joins TRBV6-5 and TRBJ2-1, with D tentatively TRBD2 (5 bases). The V gene lost 5 bases and the J gene lost 1 base, with 12 bases spanning the gap. The germline gives CDR1 MNHEY, CDR2 SVGAGI. The CDR3 contains 15 residues. Here the CDR3 reads CASSLTRRSYNEQFF. In nucleotides, the CDR3 is TGTGCCAGCAGTCTTACGAGGAGGTCCTACAATGAGCAGTTCTTC.

For the CDR3, the DNA is TGTGCCAGCAGAGAGACAGGGGGAGGCGGCTACACCTTC. It codes for CASRETGGGGYTF. The V and J genes are TRBV6-6 and TRBJ1-2, with 9 bases lining up with TRBD1. The germline gives CDR1 MNHNY, CDR2 SVGAGI (reference sequence). The length of the CDR3 is 13 residues. The trim removed 6 bases at V and 8 bases at J, leaving 7 bases unmatched.

V and J are TRBV5-1 and TRBJ2-5, with D perhaps TRBD1 (5 bases). Trimming left V 0 bases short and J 3 bases short, with 6 bases between. The CDR3 totals 13 residues. Germline V gene sequence: CDR1 SGHRS, CDR2 YFSETQ. The DNA for the CDR3 is TGCGCCAGCAGCTTGGGCAGGGAAGAGACCCAGTACTTC. It is translated as CASSLGREETQYF.

The chain carries TRBV25-1 and TRBJ2-3; the D gene is possibly TRBD1 (6 bases). The CDR3 is 15 residues long. V was clipped by 6 bases and J by 2 bases, with 15 bases between them. Germline CDR1 and CDR2: MGHDK and SYGVNS. CDR3 sequence: CASRNSGDPTDTQYF. The CDR3 DNA reads TGTGCCAGCAGAAACTCAGGGGACCCCACAGATACGCAGTATTTT.

The chain employs TRBV6-5 and TRBJ2-7, with 8 nucleotides matching TRBD2. CDR3 length: 13 residues. CDR1 and CDR2 (germline): MNHEY, SVGAGI. The V and J ends lost 7 bases and 5 bases, in that order; junction bases with no gene match: 7. Written as DNA, the CDR3 is TGTGCCAGCAAACCAGCGGGGGTACACGAGCAGTACTTC. It yields the protein CASKPAGVHEQYF.